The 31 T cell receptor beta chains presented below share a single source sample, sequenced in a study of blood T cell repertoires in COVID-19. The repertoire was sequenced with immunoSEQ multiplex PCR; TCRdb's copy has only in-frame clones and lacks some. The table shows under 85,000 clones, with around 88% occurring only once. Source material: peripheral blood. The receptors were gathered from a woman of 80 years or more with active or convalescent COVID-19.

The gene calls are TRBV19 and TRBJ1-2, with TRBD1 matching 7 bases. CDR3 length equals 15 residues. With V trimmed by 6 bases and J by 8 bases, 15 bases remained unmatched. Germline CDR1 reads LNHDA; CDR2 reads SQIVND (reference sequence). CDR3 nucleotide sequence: TGTGCCAGTAGGCCCCCCGGACAGGCAACAGGGGGCTACACCTTC. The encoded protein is CASRPPGQATGGYTF.

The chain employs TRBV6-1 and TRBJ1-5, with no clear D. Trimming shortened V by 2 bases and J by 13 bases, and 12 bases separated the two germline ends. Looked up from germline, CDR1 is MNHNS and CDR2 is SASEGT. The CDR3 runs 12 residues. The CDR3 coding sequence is TGTGCCAGCAGTGAAAGCCCCCCCCTTCAGCATTTT. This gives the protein CASSESPPLQHF.

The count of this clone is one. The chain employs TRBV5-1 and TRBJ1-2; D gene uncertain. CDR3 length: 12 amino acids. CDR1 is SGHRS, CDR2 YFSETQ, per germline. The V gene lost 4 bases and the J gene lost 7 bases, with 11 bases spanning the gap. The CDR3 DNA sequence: TGCGCCAGCAGCCCCTACGCGGGTGGCTACACCTTC. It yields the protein CASSPYAGGYTF.

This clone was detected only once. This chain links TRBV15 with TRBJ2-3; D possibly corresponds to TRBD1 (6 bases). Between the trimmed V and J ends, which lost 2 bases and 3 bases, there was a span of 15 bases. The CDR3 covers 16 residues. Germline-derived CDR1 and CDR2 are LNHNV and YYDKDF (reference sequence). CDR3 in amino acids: CATSRPIQGLTDTQYF. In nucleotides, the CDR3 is TGTGCCACCAGCAGACCTATACAGGGTTTGACAGATACGCAGTATTTT.

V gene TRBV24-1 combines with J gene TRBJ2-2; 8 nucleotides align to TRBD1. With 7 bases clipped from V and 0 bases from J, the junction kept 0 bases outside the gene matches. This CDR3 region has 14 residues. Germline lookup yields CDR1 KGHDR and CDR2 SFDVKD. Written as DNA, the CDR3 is TGTGCCACCAGGGGACAGGCGAACACCGGGGAGCTGTTTTTT. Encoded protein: CATRGQANTGELFF.

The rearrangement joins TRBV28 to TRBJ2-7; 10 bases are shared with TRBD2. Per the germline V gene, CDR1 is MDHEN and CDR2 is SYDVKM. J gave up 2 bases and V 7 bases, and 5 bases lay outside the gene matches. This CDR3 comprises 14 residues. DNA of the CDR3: TGTGCCAGCACTAGGACTAGCGGAACCTACGAGCAGTACTTC. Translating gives CASTRTSGTYEQYF. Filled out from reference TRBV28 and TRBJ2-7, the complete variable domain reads DVKVTQSSRYLVKRTGEKVFLECVQDMDHENMFWYRQDPGLGLRLIYFSYDVKMKEKGDIPEGYSVSREKKERFSLILESASTNQTSMYLCASTRTSGTYEQYFGPGTRLTVT.

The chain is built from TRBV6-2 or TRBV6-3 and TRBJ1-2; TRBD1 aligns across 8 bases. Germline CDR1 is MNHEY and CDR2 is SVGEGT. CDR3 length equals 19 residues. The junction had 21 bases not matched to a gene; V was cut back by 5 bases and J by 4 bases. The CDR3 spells CASSVLVRTGFRIPYGYTF. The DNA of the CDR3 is TGTGCCAGCAGTGTTCTAGTGCGGACAGGGTTCCGAATACCCTATGGCTACACCTTC.

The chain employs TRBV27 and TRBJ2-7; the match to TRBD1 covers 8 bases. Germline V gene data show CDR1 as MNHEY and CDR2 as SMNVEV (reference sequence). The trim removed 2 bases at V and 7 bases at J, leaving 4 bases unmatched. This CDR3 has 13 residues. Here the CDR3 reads CASSLQGAGEQYF. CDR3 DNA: TGTGCCAGCAGTTTACAGGGGGCAGGGGAGCAGTACTTC.

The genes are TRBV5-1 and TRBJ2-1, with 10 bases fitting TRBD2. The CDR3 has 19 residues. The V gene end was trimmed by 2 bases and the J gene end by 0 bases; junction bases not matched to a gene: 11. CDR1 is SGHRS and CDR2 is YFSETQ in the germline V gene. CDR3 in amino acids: CASSFRPTSGTGSYNEQFF. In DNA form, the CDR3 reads TGCGCCAGCAGCTTCCGGCCTACTAGCGGGACGGGCTCCTACAATGAGCAGTTCTTC.

DNA for the CDR3: TGCGCCAGCAGCGGAGGGACAGGGGGATTTAATGAAAAACTGTTTTTT. Translated, it gives CASSGGTGGFNEKLFF. The chain employs TRBV5-1 and TRBJ1-4; 11 nucleotides line up with TRBD1. The CDR3 has 16 amino acids. Germline V CDR1 and CDR2: SGHRS, YFSETQ. The J segment lost 4 bases and the V segment lost 4 bases, leaving 6 bases of the junction unmatched.

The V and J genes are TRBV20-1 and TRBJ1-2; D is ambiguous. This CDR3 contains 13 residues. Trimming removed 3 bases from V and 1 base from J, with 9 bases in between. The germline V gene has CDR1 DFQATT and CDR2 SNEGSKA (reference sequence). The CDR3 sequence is CSASGTYNYGYTF. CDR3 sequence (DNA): TGCAGTGCTAGTGGCACCTATAACTATGGCTACACCTTC.

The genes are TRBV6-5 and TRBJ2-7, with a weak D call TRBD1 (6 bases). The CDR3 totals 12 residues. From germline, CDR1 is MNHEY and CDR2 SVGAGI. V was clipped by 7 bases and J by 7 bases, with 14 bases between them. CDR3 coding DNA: TGTGCCAGCACGCAAACAGGGAGTGAGCAGTACTTC. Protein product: CASTQTGSEQYF.

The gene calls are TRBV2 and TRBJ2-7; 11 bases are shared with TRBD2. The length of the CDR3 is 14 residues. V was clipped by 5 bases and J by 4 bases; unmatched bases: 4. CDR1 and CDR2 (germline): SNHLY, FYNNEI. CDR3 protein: CASSLAGGRYEQYF. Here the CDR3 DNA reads TGTGCCAGCAGTTTAGCGGGAGGGCGGTACGAGCAGTACTTC.

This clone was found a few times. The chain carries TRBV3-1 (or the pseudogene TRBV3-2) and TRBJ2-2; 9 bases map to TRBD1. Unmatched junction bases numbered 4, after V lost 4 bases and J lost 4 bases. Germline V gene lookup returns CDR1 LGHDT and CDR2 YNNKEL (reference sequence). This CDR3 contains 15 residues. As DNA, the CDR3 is TGTGCCAGCAGCCGAACAGGGGGCGGCACCGGGGAGCTGTTTTTT. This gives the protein CASSRTGGGTGELFF.

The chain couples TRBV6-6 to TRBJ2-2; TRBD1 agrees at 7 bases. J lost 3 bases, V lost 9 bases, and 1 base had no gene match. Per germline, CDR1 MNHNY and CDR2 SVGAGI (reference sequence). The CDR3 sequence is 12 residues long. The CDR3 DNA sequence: TGTGCCAGTACAGGGGACACCGGGGAGCTGTTTTTT. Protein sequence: CASTGDTGELFF.

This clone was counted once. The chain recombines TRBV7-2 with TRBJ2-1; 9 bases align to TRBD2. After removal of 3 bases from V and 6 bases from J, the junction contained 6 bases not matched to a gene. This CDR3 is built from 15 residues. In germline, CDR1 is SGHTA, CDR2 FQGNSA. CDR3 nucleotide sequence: TGTGCCAGCAGCTTCGTAGCGGGAGAGATCAATGAGCAGTTCTTC. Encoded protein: CASSFVAGEINEQFF.

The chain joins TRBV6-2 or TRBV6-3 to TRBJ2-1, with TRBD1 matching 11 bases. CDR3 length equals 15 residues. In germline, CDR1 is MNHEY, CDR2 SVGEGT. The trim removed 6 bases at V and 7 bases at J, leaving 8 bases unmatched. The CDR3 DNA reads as TGTGCCAGCAGCCGTGGGACAGGGGGATGGAATGAGCAGTTCTTC. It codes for CASSRGTGGWNEQFF.

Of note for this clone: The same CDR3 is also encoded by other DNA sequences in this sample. CDR3 in amino acids: CASSLGQGSNQPQHF. The DNA of the CDR3 is TGCGCCAGCAGCCTGGGACAGGGGAGTAATCAGCCCCAGCATTTT. The chain employs TRBV5-1 and TRBJ1-5, with 10 bases fitting TRBD1. Per germline, CDR1 SGHRS and CDR2 YFSETQ. J was trimmed by 4 bases and V by 4 bases; bases with no gene match: 5. The CDR3 extends over 15 amino acids.

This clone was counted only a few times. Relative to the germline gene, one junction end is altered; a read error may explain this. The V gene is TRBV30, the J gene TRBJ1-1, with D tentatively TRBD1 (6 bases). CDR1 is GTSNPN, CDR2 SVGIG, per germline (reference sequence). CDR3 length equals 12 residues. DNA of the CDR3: TGTGCCTGGAGTGTGATAACAGGGCACCTCGGGTTT. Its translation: CAWSVITGHLGF.

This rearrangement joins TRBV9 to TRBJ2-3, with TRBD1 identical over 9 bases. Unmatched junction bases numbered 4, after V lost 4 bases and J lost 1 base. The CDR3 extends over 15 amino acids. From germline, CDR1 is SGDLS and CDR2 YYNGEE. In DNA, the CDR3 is TGTGCCAGCAGCTCGGGACAGGGAGGCACAGATACGCAGTATTTT. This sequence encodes CASSSGQGGTDTQYF.

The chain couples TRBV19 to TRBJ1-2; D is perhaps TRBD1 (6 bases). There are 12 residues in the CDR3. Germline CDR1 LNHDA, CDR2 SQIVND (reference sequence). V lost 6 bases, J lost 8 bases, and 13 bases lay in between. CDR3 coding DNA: TGTGCCAGTAGCAGGACAGATCAAGGCTACACCTTC. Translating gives CASSRTDQGYTF.

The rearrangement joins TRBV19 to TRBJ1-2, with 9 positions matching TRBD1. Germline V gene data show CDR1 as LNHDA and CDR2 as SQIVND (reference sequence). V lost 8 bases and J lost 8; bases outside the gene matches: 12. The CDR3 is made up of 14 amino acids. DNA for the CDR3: TGTGCCAGTTCTACAGGGGGCGGCTCTAAGGGCTACACCTTC. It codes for CASSTGGGSKGYTF.

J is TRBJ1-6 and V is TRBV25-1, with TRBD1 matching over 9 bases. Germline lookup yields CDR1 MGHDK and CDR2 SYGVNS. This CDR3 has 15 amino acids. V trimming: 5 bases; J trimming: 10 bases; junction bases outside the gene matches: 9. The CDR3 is CASSSRDRAGSPLHF. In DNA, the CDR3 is TGTGCCAGCAGTTCGAGGGACAGGGCGGGGTCACCCCTCCACTTT.

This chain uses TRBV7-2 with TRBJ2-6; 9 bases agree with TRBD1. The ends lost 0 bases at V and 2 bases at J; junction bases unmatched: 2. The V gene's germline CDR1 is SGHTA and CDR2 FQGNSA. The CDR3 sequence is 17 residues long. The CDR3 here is CASSLARDRAGANVLTF. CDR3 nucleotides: TGTGCCAGCAGCTTAGCGAGGGACAGGGCTGGGGCCAACGTCCTGACTTTC.

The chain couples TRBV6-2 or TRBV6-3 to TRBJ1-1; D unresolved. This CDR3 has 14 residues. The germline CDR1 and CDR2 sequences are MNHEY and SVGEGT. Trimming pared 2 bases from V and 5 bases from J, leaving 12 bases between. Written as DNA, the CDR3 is TGTGCCAGCAGTTACGGAGCCCTATTGACTGAAGCTTTCTTT. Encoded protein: CASSYGALLTEAFF.

CDR3 nucleotide sequence: TGTGCCAGCAGTGTTACCGGGACAGCTTTCTCCTACGAGCAGTACTTC. Its protein is CASSVTGTAFSYEQYF. The genes are TRBV6-1 and TRBJ2-7; 7 bases fit TRBD1. Germline CDR1 MNHNS, CDR2 SASEGT. CDR3 length: 16 residues. Germline trimming cut 4 bases from V and 0 bases from J; bases unmatched to any gene: 9.

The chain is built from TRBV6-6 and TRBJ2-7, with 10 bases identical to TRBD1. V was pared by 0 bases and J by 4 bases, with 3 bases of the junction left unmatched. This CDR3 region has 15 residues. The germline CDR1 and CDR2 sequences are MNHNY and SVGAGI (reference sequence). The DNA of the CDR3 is TGTGCCAGCAGTTACTCCCCGGGACAGGGGTACGAGCAGTACTTC. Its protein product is CASSYSPGQGYEQYF.

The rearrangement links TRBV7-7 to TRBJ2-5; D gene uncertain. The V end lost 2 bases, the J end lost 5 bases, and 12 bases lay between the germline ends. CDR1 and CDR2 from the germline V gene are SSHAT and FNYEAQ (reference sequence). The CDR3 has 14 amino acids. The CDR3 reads CASSLNTGQETQYF. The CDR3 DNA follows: TGTGCCAGCAGCTTAAATACTGGGCAGGAGACCCAGTACTTC.

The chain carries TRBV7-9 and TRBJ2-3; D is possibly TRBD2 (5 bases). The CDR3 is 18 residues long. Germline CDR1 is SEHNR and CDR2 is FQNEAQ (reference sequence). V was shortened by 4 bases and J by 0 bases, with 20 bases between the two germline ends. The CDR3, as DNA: TGTGCCAGCAGCTATGGACGAGCGACTATCTCTAGCACAGATACGCAGTATTTT. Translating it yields CASSYGRATISSTDTQYF.

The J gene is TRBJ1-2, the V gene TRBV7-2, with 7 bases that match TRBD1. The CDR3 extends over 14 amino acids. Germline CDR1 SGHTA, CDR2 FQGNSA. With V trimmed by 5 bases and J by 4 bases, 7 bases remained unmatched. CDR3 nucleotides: TGTGCCAGCAGCAGTAACAGGGGTGGCTATGGCTACACCTTC. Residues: CASSSNRGGYGYTF.

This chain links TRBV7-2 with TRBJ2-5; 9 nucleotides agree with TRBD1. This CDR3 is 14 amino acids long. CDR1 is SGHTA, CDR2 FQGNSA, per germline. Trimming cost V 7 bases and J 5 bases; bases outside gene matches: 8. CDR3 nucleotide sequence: TGTGCCAGCACCCAGAACAGGGGGCCTGAGACCCAGTACTTC. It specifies CASTQNRGPETQYF. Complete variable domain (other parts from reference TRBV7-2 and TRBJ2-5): GAGVSQSPSNKVTEKGKDVELRCDPISGHTALYWYRQSLGQGLEFLIYFQGNSAPDKSGLPSDRFSAERTGGSVSTLTIQRTQQEDSAVYLCASTQNRGPETQYFGPGTRLLVL.